This T cell receptor (beta chain) was observed in a study of beta chain features in type 1 diabetes (dated by TCRdb to the late 2010s). In terms of the full investigation: Patients and healthy donors did not differ in mean age, gender distribution, total cell number or subset yield. In the study, recently diagnosed type 1 diabetes patients and matched healthy donors were compared on the TCRB repertoires of their sorted circulating CD4+ T cell subsets. A total of roughly 100 million sorted cells were examined across all samples, and the number of cells per subset was strongly correlated with RNA yield. Naive and central memory subsets were obtained from all 30 or so donors, but regulatory and stem cell-like memory subsets were isolated from only 8 patients and about 8 healthy donors. What the authors observed across the whole study: Because cDNA rather than genomic DNA was sequenced, highly expressing activated cells could have been over-represented, although no difference in activation and CD3 levels was found between groups. Because the HLA sub-analyses included only small numbers of individuals, any influence of HLA type on TCRB rearrangement was left unresolved. Naive, central memory and regulatory TCRB repertoires appeared to be more alike among patients than among healthy donors. At VDJ recombination sites, patients with type 1 diabetes made fewer insertions and deleted more nucleotides, a pattern implying thymic rearrangement abnormalities. Type 1 diabetes patients showed a moderate but significant shortening of TCRB CDR3 length in all four CD4+ subsets. Shorter templates might be favored by PCR, yet because patient and control samples were amplified and corrected together, any such skew would affect both groups equally.

Details on this clone: Its target antigen remains unknown. Base qualities are not recorded, but no much larger clone differs from it by a single base.

From its cysteine to its phenylalanine, the CDR3 spans 14 amino acids. Only the CDR3 DNA stays, 42 bases, in frame from base 1. The germline V gene gives CDR1 as SGHTA and CDR2 as FQGNSA. Germline trimming amounts to 5 bases on V and 7 bases on J, with 2 as the count of junction bases outside the gene matches. A single peripheral blood draw of 95 to 150 mL on average was collected from each donor into heparinised tubes. A BD FACSAria II and a panel including CD45RO, CCR7, CD25, CD127, CD95 and CD27 were used to sort naive, central memory, regulatory and stem cell-like memory CD4+ T cells. A purity above 98% was achieved for all sorted populations. PBMCs were separated immediately by Lymphoprep density gradient centrifugation and were stained directly, without being cultured. So that batch effects would be minimized, each experiment stained and sorted samples in pairs, pairing one healthy donor with one patient.

The High Capacity cDNA Reverse Transcription Kit was used to reverse transcribe all of the isolated RNA, meaning that expressed TCRB transcripts were what got sequenced. Deep immunoSEQ sequencing was applied to naive, central memory and regulatory T cell samples, giving an average of about 3.4 million total reads per sample. Sorted cells were lysed in RLT buffer, and RNA was extracted using DNase-treated RNeasy Micro or Mini kits according to cell number. To prevent cross-contamination, every cell subset was processed on its own, while patient and healthy donor samples were processed together. The immunoSEQ multiplex PCR was used to amplify TCRB sequences from cDNA, yielding 87-bp fragments that span the CDR3 region. Amplicons were sequenced on the Illumina HiSeq platform. The study's own analysis went as follows. PCR bias was computationally corrected using synthetic template baselines, reads within Hamming distance 2 were collapsed, and singletons that could not be merged were discarded. By aligning reads against IMGT, V, D and J genes, CDR3 length, and insertions or deletions at six rearrangement sites were assigned. Clonotype counts were normalized to sorted cell number within each subset before computing true diversity and Gini coefficients with the tcR R package. Repertoire sharing was quantified using the overlap coefficient calculated on TCRB nucleotide sequences. Out-of-frame TCRB sequences from naive cells were analyzed as a proxy for the pre-selection repertoire. What TCRdb holds here is the immuneACCESS table cut down to in-frame rearrangements. Part of the clones is not present; checked against another copy, under half of the missing clones reflect an unresolved V gene, and the others are unexplained. V and J calls and clone size are as listed in that table; D and trimming were resolved from the DNA. In all, the sample holds roughly 730,000 clones, and roughly 13% of those were seen once. Roughly 0.022% of the sample belongs to the ten largest clones.

The material sequenced was naive CD4+ T cells from blood. Interpreted using the paper, the cell subset or site label stands for: true naive CD4+ T cells. In this chain, TRBV7-2 is recombined with TRBJ1-6; 10 bases in the middle match TRBD1. This receptor was taken from a man between 18 and 35 years old with type 1 diabetes. In nucleotide form, the sequence is TGTGCCAGCAGCCGGGACAGGGGAAATTCACCCCTCCACTTT. It specifies CASSRDRGNSPLHF.